This TCR beta chain was recorded in a study of T cell repertoires and HLA-DP antigens. Looking at the study overall: In vitro CD4+ alloreactivity was against HeLa-presented HLA-DP.

Untouched CD4+ T cells were isolated by negative selection, averaging about 98% purity. TCRdb's copy holds only in-frame clones and misses some; the assay was immunoSEQ multiplex PCR. The sample lists 90,000 to 130,000 clones; 85% to 95% were seen once. This CDR3 has 14 amino acids. Per the germline V gene, CDR1 is KGHSH and CDR2 is LQKENI. Trimming removed 4 bases at V and 4 bases at J, with 11 bases between. Of note for this clone: What it recognizes is unknown.

This sequence joins TRBV18 and TRBJ1-5, with D perhaps matching TRBD1 (6 bases). The TCR originated in a woman between 18 and 29 years old in good health and CMV-seronegative. Specimen: CD4+ T cells from PBMCs. CDR3 bases: TGTGCCAGCTCACGGGGAGGGGGTAATCAGCCCCAGCATTTT. It yields the protein CASSRGGGNQPQHF.